This T cell receptor (beta chain) was observed in a study of T-cell memory formation after mild COVID-19. Germline values: CDR1 SGHTA, CDR2 FQGTGA. There are 15 residues in the CDR3. Trimming removed 5 bases from V and 0 bases from J, with 12 bases in between. From the 5' RACE reads, TCRdb called clonotypes with MiXCR, one entry per CDR3 protein. The repertoire holds about 190,000 distinct CDR3 sequences, with around 17% as singletons. Sequences were obtained from PBMCs or a T cell subset sorted from them (not recorded which). The sequence came from an adult woman who had mild COVID-19 (a few samples of this study predate the infection). Cell type and time point are not known. The rearrangement links TRBV7-3 to TRBJ2-3; D unclear. The CDR3 DNA sequence: TGTGCCAGCAGCCTCTCCCGAGTTAGCACAGATACGCAGTATTTT. It codes for CASSLSRVSTDTQYF. Variable domain in full (rest from reference TRBV7-3 and TRBJ2-3): GAGVSQTPSNKVTEKGKYVELRCDPISGHTALYWYRQSLGQGPEFLIYFQGTGAADDSGLPNDRFFAVRPEGSVSTLKIQRTERGDSAVYLCASSLSRVSTDTQYFGPGTRLTVL.